The source of this TCR beta chain is a study of T cells in Graves' hyperthyroidism and ophthalmopathy. Amplified regions were TCR beta CDR3 sequences from RNA transcripts. HTBI primers were used for first-round RT-PCR of the TCR CDR3. TCRdb re-called the multiplex PCR reads with MiXCR, one entry per CDR3 protein. The sample lists under 400,000 distinct CDR3 sequences; about 15% were seen once. The study's findings and limits: The blood repertoire included most of the expanded thyroid clonotypes above 0.001.

Concerning this clonotype: Its antigen is unidentified.

CDR3 length equals 14 residues. The germline V gene has CDR1 SGDLS and CDR2 YYNGEE. V dropped 0 bases and J dropped 2 bases, with 8 bases sitting between them. The sample was blood. This receptor was taken from a woman aged 60-75 years with Graves' ophthalmopathy. The chain recombines TRBV9 with TRBJ2-5; D uncertain. CDR3 nucleotide sequence: TGTGCCAGCAGCGTAGGCGAGGCTCAAGAGACCCAGTACTTC. The encoded protein is CASSVGEAQETQYF.